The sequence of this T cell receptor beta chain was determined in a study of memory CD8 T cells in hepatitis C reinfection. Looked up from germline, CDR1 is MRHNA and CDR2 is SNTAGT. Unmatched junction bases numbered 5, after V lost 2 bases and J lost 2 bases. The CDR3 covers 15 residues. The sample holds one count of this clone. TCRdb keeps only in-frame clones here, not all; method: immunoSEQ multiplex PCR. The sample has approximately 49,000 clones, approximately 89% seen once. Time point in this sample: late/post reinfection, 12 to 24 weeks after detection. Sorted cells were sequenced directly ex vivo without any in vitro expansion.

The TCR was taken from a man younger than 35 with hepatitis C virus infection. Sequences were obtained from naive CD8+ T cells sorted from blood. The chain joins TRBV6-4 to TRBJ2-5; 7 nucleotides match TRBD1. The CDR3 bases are TGTGCCAGCAGTGACCGCGACAGGGCTCAAGAGACCCAGTACTTC. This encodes CASSDRDRAQETQYF.